A single sample is the source of the 10 T cell receptor beta chains below, sequenced in a study of CD8+ T cells in alopecia areata. TCR sequencing used cDNA made by reverse transcription of extracted RNA. TCRdb keeps only in-frame clones here, not all; method: immunoSEQ multiplex PCR. The table records 150,000 to 200,000 clones, approximately 60% of them present only once. Specimen: CD4+ T cells sorted from blood. The receptors originated from a human donor in good health.

This clone was recorded a few times. This chain links TRBV18 with TRBJ1-2; tentatively, D is TRBD1 (5 bases). This CDR3 is built from 14 residues. Germline CDR1 KGHSH, CDR2 LQKENI. V was clipped by 2 bases and J by 6 bases, with 13 bases between them. This CDR3 is CASSPTPGEDGYTF. The CDR3, as DNA: TGTGCCAGCTCACCAACCCCGGGGGAGGATGGCTACACCTTC.

This rearrangement joins TRBV10-3 to TRBJ2-7; 10 bases are shared with TRBD2. Germline-derived CDR1 and CDR2 are ENHRY and SYGVKD. Trimming removed 0 bases from V and 7 bases from J; junction bases left unmatched: 12. This CDR3 comprises 17 residues. CDR3 nucleotides: TGTGCCATCAGTGAGTCCCTGGCTAGCGGGAGTTCTCGGGAGCAGTACTTC. Translating gives CAISESLASGSSREQYF.

This chain links TRBV4-1 with TRBJ1-2, with D perhaps TRBD1 (6 bases). CDR3 length: 14 residues. Germline V lookup: CDR1 MGHRA, CDR2 YSYEKL. Trimming shortened V by 2 bases and J by 2 bases, and 9 bases separated the two germline ends. CDR3 nucleotides: TGCGCCAGCAGCCAAATCGACAGGAACTATGGCTACACCTTC. Translated: CASSQIDRNYGYTF.

The DNA of the CDR3 is TGTGCCACCTGTTTTGGACGGGATAATTCACCCCTCCACTTT. The encoded protein is CATCFGRDNSPLHF. This rearrangement joins TRBV6-5 to TRBJ1-6; D is ambiguous. Deletions cut 10 bases from V and 5 bases from J, with 15 bases between. The CDR3 sequence is 14 residues long. In germline, CDR1 is MNHEY, CDR2 SVGAGI.

A few counts support this clone. The chain links TRBV4-2 to TRBJ1-3; D call uncertain. Germline V lookup: CDR1 LGHNA, CDR2 YNFKEQ. This CDR3 is 14 amino acids long. V was clipped by 0 bases and J by 5 bases, with 8 bases between them. The CDR3 sequence is CASSQELVRNTIYF. CDR3 nucleotides: TGTGCCAGCAGCCAAGAATTAGTCAGAAACACCATATATTTT.

This clone has just a few counts. The chain combines TRBV7-3 with TRBJ2-5; possibly TRBD1 for D (6 bases). This CDR3 is built from 13 residues. Trimming cost V 6 bases and J 5 bases, with 13 bases left between them. Germline V gene sequence: CDR1 SGHTA, CDR2 FQGTGA. For the CDR3, the DNA is TGTGCCAGCAGTCCTGACAGGCGGGAGACCCAGTACTTC. It yields the protein CASSPDRRETQYF.

The chain recombines TRBV27 with TRBJ2-3; D may be TRBD2 (6 bases). Germline V gene data show CDR1 as MNHEY and CDR2 as SMNVEV (reference sequence). The CDR3 extends over 15 amino acids. Trimming pared 7 bases from V and 2 bases from J, leaving 16 bases between. Here the CDR3 reads CASTPMGRDTDTQYF. The CDR3 DNA sequence: TGTGCCAGCACCCCAATGGGGCGGGACACAGATACGCAGTATTTT.

The chain recombines TRBV2 with TRBJ2-3; 7 bases are shared with TRBD2. The CDR3 spans 16 residues. The germline V gene encodes CDR1 SNHLY and CDR2 FYNNEI. V shed 6 bases, J shed 4 bases, and the junction held 13 bases outside the gene matches. The CDR3 protein is CASSSLAPRSADTQYF. The CDR3 region has the DNA TGTGCCAGCAGCTCACTAGCGCCCAGGAGTGCAGATACGCAGTATTTT.

The V and J genes are TRBV5-1 and TRBJ2-5; no clear D. CDR1 and CDR2 from the germline V gene are SGHRS and YFSETQ. V gave up 5 bases and J gave up 6 bases, with 8 bases separating them. The CDR3 sequence is 11 residues long. CDR3 DNA: TGCGCCAGCAGGAGTGGACAGACCCAGTACTTC. It codes for CASRSGQTQYF.

This clone was detected a few times. This sequence joins TRBV28 and TRBJ2-6; D gene uncertain. The CDR3 runs 17 residues. Germline lookup yields CDR1 MDHEN and CDR2 SYDVKM. V gave up 6 bases and J gave up 0 bases, with 15 bases separating them. CDR3 region: CASRGDNSYSGANVLTF. DNA for the CDR3: TGTGCCAGCAGAGGCGACAACTCCTACTCTGGGGCCAACGTCCTGACTTTC.